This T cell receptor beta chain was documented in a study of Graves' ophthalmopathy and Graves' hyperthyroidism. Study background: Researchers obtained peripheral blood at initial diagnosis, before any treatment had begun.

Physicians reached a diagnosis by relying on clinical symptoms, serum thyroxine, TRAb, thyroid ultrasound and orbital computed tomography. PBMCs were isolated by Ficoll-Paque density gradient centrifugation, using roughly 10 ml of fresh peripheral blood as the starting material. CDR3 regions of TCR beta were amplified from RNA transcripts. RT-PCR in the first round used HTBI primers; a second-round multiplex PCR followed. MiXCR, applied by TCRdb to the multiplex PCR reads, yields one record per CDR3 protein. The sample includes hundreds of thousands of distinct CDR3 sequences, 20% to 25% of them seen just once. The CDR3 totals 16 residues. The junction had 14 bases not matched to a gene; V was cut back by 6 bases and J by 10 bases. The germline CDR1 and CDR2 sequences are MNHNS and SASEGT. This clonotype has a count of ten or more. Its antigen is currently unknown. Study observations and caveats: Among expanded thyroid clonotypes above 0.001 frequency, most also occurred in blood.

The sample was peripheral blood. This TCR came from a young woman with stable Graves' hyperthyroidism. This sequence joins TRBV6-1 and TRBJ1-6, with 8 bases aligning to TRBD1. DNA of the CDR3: TGTGCCAGCAGAAGAATACAGGGGGGAGTACAGTCACCCCTCCACTTT. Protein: CASRRIQGGVQSPLHF.